The 23 T cell receptor beta chains in this list originate from one sample, sequenced in a study of shared clonotypes between healthy human individuals. The repertoire was sequenced with immunoSEQ multiplex PCR; TCRdb's copy has only in-frame clones and lacks some. The sample gives some 79,000 clones, 50% to 70% of which show up once; approximately 56% is in the top ten. Sequencing used memory CD8+ T cells sorted from blood. Stated subset: CD45RO+ cells pooled with CCR7-negative TemRA cells. These receptors originate from a man aged 25-45 years in good health.

In this sample, this clone turned up once. The chain carries TRBV7-2 and TRBJ2-7; D gene ambiguous. Germline V gives CDR1 SGHTA, CDR2 FQGNSA. The ends were cut back, 1 base at V and 5 bases at J, with 12 bases in the middle. This CDR3 contains 14 residues. The CDR3 reads CASSLGSLTHEQYF. The CDR3 coding sequence is TGTGCCAGCAGCTTAGGAAGTCTGACGCACGAGCAGTACTTC.

The chain has TRBV5-4 and TRBJ2-5, with no clear D. The CDR3 extends over 14 amino acids. V was cut by 0 bases and J by 1 base, with 7 bases left in between. Germline V gene lookup returns CDR1 SGHNT and CDR2 YYREEE (reference sequence). The CDR3 loop is CASSLANSQETQYF. CDR3 bases: TGTGCCAGCAGCTTGGCCAATTCCCAAGAGACCCAGTACTTC.

J is TRBJ1-1 and V is TRBV6-5; unclear D gene. V lost 2 bases, J lost 3 bases, and 10 bases lay in between. Germline values: CDR1 MNHEY, CDR2 SVGAGI. CDR3 size: 14 residues. In DNA, the CDR3 is TGTGCCAGCAGTTACACGAAGGCCCACACTGAAGCTTTCTTT. This gives the protein CASSYTKAHTEAFF.

This sequence joins TRBV11-2 and TRBJ2-5; D might be TRBD1 or TRBD2, each matching 6 bases. This CDR3 comprises 15 residues. Deletions cut 2 bases from V and 5 bases from J, with 15 bases between. Germline V gene sequence: CDR1 SGHAT, CDR2 FQNNGV. Written as DNA, the CDR3 is TGTGCCAGCAGCTTAAGAGGCAGGGGAGGCGAGACCCAGTACTTC. It yields the protein CASSLRGRGGETQYF.

J is TRBJ1-5 and V is TRBV19; 7 bases map to TRBD1. V was pared by 4 bases and J by 6 bases, with 6 bases of the junction left unmatched. The CDR3 spans 14 residues. Germline CDR1 reads LNHDA; CDR2 reads SQIVND (reference sequence). This CDR3 is CASSTGQESQPQHF. In DNA, the CDR3 is TGTGCCAGTAGTACCGGACAGGAGTCTCAGCCCCAGCATTTT.

The rearrangement joins TRBV6-1 to TRBJ2-1; 7 nucleotides line up with TRBD1. The CDR3 has 16 amino acids. From germline, CDR1 is MNHNS and CDR2 SASEGT. Unmatched junction bases numbered 9, after V lost 2 bases and J lost 5 bases. The CDR3 loop is CASSEWWDSLDNEQFF. As DNA, the CDR3 is TGTGCCAGCAGTGAATGGTGGGACAGTTTGGACAATGAGCAGTTCTTC.

The rearrangement joins TRBV6-5 to TRBJ2-7; maybe TRBD2 (6 bases). This CDR3 has 15 amino acids. Germline V gene lookup returns CDR1 MNHEY and CDR2 SVGAGI. The ends were cut back, 0 bases at V and 5 bases at J, with 14 bases in the middle. CDR3 nucleotide sequence: TGTGCCAGCAGTTACTCGATCCAGGGCGGGGACGAGCAGTACTTC. As protein: CASSYSIQGGDEQYF.

The V and J genes are TRBV19 and TRBJ2-1, with 7 bases fitting TRBD1. Trimming cost V 3 bases and J 4 bases; bases outside gene matches: 6. The CDR3 runs to 15 residues. Germline V CDR1 and CDR2: LNHDA, SQIVND (reference sequence). CDR3 nucleotide sequence: TGTGCCAGTAGTATCCGGGACAGCATTTACAATGAGCAGTTCTTC. Translated, it gives CASSIRDSIYNEQFF.

The chain links TRBV7-8 to TRBJ1-1; no firm D call. Germline values: CDR1 SGHVS, CDR2 FQNEAQ. V was trimmed by 5 bases and J by 8 bases, leaving 15 bases between them. CDR3 length: 13 amino acids. The CDR3 region has the DNA TGTGCCAGCAGCCCCTGGACGGCTTTAGAAGCTTTCTTT. It specifies CASSPWTALEAFF.

The rearrangement links TRBV18 to TRBJ1-2; 8 bases are a match to TRBD1. This CDR3 region has 15 residues. CDR1 is KGHSH and CDR2 is LQKENI in the germline V gene. The junction had 14 bases not matched to a gene; V was cut back by 6 bases and J by 8 bases. The CDR3 sequence is CASSPRGQEGYGYTF. The CDR3 region has the DNA TGTGCCAGCTCCCCTCGGGGACAGGAAGGTTACGGCTACACCTTC. The full variable domain, its missing parts supplied by reference TRBV18 and TRBJ1-2, is NAGVMQNPRHLVRRRGQEARLRCSPMKGHSHVYWYRQLPEEGLKFMVYLQKENIIDESGMPKERFSAEFPKEGPSILRIQQVVRGDSAAYFCASSPRGQEGYGYTFGSGTRLTVV.

The J gene is TRBJ1-2, the V gene TRBV25-1, with D possibly TRBD1 on 5 matching bases. CDR1 and CDR2 from the germline V gene are MGHDK and SYGVNS. Trimming removed 5 bases at V and 0 bases at J, with 19 bases between. CDR3 length: 17 residues. CDR3: CASSPPDTRIPNYGYTF. DNA for the CDR3: TGTGCCAGCAGTCCTCCGGACACCCGTATACCTAACTATGGCTACACCTTC.

The table lists this clone with a count of one. The chain has TRBV28 and TRBJ1-5, with a weak D call TRBD1 (6 bases). V lost 8 bases, J lost 4 bases, and 15 bases lay in between. Germline V gives CDR1 MDHEN, CDR2 SYDVKM. The CDR3 is made up of 14 amino acids. The DNA for the CDR3 is TGTGCCAGCCTCGGGGGCGGGCGGAATCAGCCCCAGCATTTT. It yields the protein CASLGGGRNQPQHF. The full variable domain, rest sourced from reference TRBV28 and TRBJ1-5, is DVKVTQSSRYLVKRTGEKVFLECVQDMDHENMFWYRQDPGLGLRLIYFSYDVKMKEKGDIPEGYSVSREKKERFSLILESASTNQTSMYLCASLGGGRNQPQHFGDGTRLSIL.

As DNA, the CDR3 is TGTGCCATCAGCGACACTATTGGTAACTCCGGGACAGATTCCTTCCTCTATGGCTACACCTTC. This codes for CAISDTIGNSGTDSFLYGYTF. The V and J genes are TRBV10-3 and TRBJ1-2; 7 bases match TRBD1. The CDR3 totals 21 residues. Per the germline V gene, CDR1 is ENHRY and CDR2 is SYGVKD. With V trimmed by 6 bases and J by 4 bases, 29 bases remained unmatched.

The chain combines TRBV7-2 with TRBJ2-3, with 8 bases matching TRBD2. CDR3 length: 15 residues. V was clipped by 4 bases and J by 2 bases; unmatched bases: 5. Germline assignment: CDR1 SGHTA and CDR2 FQGNSA. The CDR3, as DNA: TGTGCCAGCAGCTCCACTAGCGGAATCACAGATACGCAGTATTTT. Translation gives CASSSTSGITDTQYF.

The CDR3 sequence is CASSPPGDPYNEQFF. CDR3 sequence (DNA): TGTGCCAGCTCACCACCGGGAGATCCCTACAATGAGCAGTTCTTC. The rearrangement uses TRBV18 and TRBJ2-1; perhaps TRBD2 as D (5 bases). The germline CDR1 and CDR2 sequences are KGHSH and LQKENI. Trimming took 0 bases from V and 2 from J, leaving 8 bases between them. The CDR3 spans 15 residues.

This clone was seen ten or more times. V and J are TRBV27 and TRBJ1-5; 7 nucleotides line up with TRBD1. Trimming took 5 bases from V and 5 from J; bases not matched to a gene: 12. This CDR3 is 16 amino acids long. The germline gives CDR1 MNHEY, CDR2 SMNVEV (reference sequence). DNA of the CDR3: TGTGCCAGCAGTCCATATGGCAGGGGGTTCCATCAGCCCCAGCATTTT. Protein: CASSPYGRGFHQPQHF.

This clone has more than one count but fewer than ten. This chain's CDR3 is CATSSRGGPRPQHF. In DNA, the CDR3 is TGTGCCACCAGCAGCAGGGGCGGACCGCGGCCCCAGCATTTT. This chain uses TRBV15 with TRBJ1-5; TRBD1 might be the D (6 bases). Deletions cut 3 bases from V and 9 bases from J, with 15 bases between. Germline CDR1 reads LNHNV; CDR2 reads YYDKDF (reference sequence). The CDR3 runs 14 residues.

This chain uses TRBV27 with TRBJ2-1, with 9 bases lining up with TRBD2. The V gene's germline CDR1 is MNHEY and CDR2 SMNVEV (reference sequence). The CDR3 spans 16 residues. V was pared by 7 bases and J by 6 bases, with 13 bases of the junction left unmatched. Here the CDR3 DNA reads TGTGCCAGCATCCCACGGGTAGCGGGAGTTAGCAATGAGCAGTTCTTC. The encoded protein is CASIPRVAGVSNEQFF.

The chain joins TRBV29-1 to TRBJ2-1, with TRBD2 matching over 9 bases. CDR1 and CDR2 from the germline V gene are SQVTM and ANQGSEA. With V trimmed by 4 bases and J by 4 bases, 5 bases remained unmatched. The CDR3 is made up of 14 amino acids. The CDR3 sequence: CSVVGREGYNEQFF. The CDR3 DNA follows: TGCAGCGTTGTGGGGCGGGAGGGATACAATGAGCAGTTCTTC.

Only a few counts were recorded for this clone. V is TRBV6-1 and J is TRBJ2-7; a weak D match, TRBD1 (5 bases). Trimming cost V 4 bases and J 4 bases, with 17 bases left between them. There are 15 residues in the CDR3. Germline-derived CDR1 and CDR2 are MNHNS and SASEGT. CDR3 protein: CASSGSMGQGYEQYF. The CDR3 DNA is TGTGCCAGCAGTGGATCTATGGGGCAAGGATACGAGCAGTACTTC.

This sequence joins TRBV4-1 and TRBJ2-2, with D perhaps TRBD1 (6 bases). This CDR3 has 15 residues. CDR1 and CDR2 (germline): MGHRA, YSYEKL. Deletions cut 3 bases from V and 4 bases from J, with 12 bases between. CDR3 loop: CASSHGQTSTGELFF. As DNA, the CDR3 is TGCGCCAGCAGCCACGGACAGACGAGCACCGGGGAGCTGTTTTTT.

This clone was counted many times. The chain links TRBV7-6 to TRBJ2-7, with a tentative D call TRBD1 (6 bases). V was clipped by 3 bases and J by 2 bases, with 8 bases between them. The CDR3 spans 13 residues. The germline CDR1 and CDR2 sequences are SGHVS and FNYEAQ. CDR3 region: CASSFGQTYEQYF. CDR3 sequence (DNA): TGTGCCAGCAGCTTCGGACAGACCTACGAGCAGTACTTC.

The chain is built from TRBV7-9 and TRBJ2-6; D ambiguous. The CDR3 covers 17 residues. V lost 1 base and J lost 0, with 10 bases in between. Germline CDR1 SEHNR, CDR2 FQNEAQ (reference sequence). CDR3 DNA: TGTGCCAGCAGCTTAGGGCAAGTAAGCTCTGGGGCCAACGTCCTGACTTTC. Its translation: CASSLGQVSSGANVLTF.